The rows below give T cell receptor beta chains drawn from one sample of a study of STAT5B mutations in CD4+ large granular lymphocyte leukemia. Generated by immunoSEQ multiplex PCR, the TCRdb table keeps only in-frame clones and is missing some. The sample yields tens of thousands of clones, around 67% seen once. Material: CD4+ T cells from blood buffy coats. All receptors derive from a human donor in good health. CDR3s include the opening cysteine and the closing phenylalanine or tryptophan. Each record gives: J gene, D gene, clone size, V gene, CDR3 protein. The D gene is left open where the match is weak. For some rows the clone size is stated as once, few or many, or as a class when expanded; others skip it.

>TRBJ2-7|TRBD1|.|TRBV5-1
CASRPDRDHEQYF
>TRBJ1-5|.|.|TRBV30
CAGGRGGDQPQHF
>TRBJ2-1|.|.|TRBV21-1
CASSKKPGTGYNNEQFF
>TRBJ2-7|TRBD2|.|TRBV7-2
CASSTRLAPYEQYF
>TRBJ2-5|.|.|TRBV7-8
CASSLVVGTQYF
>TRBJ1-4|TRBD1|.|TRBV27
CASSLSTPRNRGQLFF
>TRBJ2-2|.|.|TRBV29-1
CSVGNTGELFF
>TRBJ1-5|.|.|TRBV5-4
CASSSLSRGSGNQPQHF
>TRBJ1-5|TRBD1|few|TRBV2
CASRGQGNQPQHF
>TRBJ2-2|TRBD1|.|TRBV5-8
CASSSTVGQGWTGELFF
>TRBJ2-1|TRBD2|.|TRBV5-4
CASSLASGGAHEQFF
>TRBJ2-3|TRBD2|.|TRBV4-3
CASSLGLAGGPTDTQYF
>TRBJ2-1|TRBD1|.|TRBV6-6
CASNRGTYNEQFF
>TRBJ2-3|TRBD2|.|TRBV4-2
CASSHSETRLADWDTQYF
>TRBJ2-5|TRBD2|.|TRBV7-9
CASSLGLAGVQETQYF
>TRBJ2-3|TRBD1|.|TRBV18
CASSPNRGQSTDTQYF
>TRBJ2-1|.|.|TRBV7-2
CASSLWISEQFF
>TRBJ2-6|TRBD1|few|TRBV28
CASSGGQGTPGANVLTF
>TRBJ2-2|.|.|TRBV18
CASSPPQTAFTGELFF
>TRBJ2-6|.|.|TRBV5-1
CASVADSSGANVLTF
>TRBJ2-1|TRBD1|few|TRBV10-1
CASSSGQGTYNEQFF
>TRBJ1-2|TRBD1|.|TRBV7-9
CASSGDRGAYGYTF
>TRBJ2-1|TRBD2|.|TRBV27
CASSLAGGYNEQFF
>TRBJ1-6|.|.|TRBV19
CASSIQGVGDNSPLHF
>TRBJ1-2|.|.|TRBV5-1
CASSLDRSNYGYTF
>TRBJ2-3|TRBD2|.|TRBV28
CASTPTSGGADTQYF
>TRBJ2-5|.|.|TRBV19
CASSPRGRQETQYF
>TRBJ2-2|TRBD1|.|TRBV5-4
CASSLLGQGDTGELFF
>TRBJ1-6|TRBD1|few|TRBV30
CAWSSTQGANSPLHF
>TRBJ2-7|.|.|TRBV6-6
CASSPIGQTSYEQYF
>TRBJ2-2|TRBD2|.|TRBV18
CASSPRLAGGTTGELFF
>TRBJ1-1|.|.|TRBV12-5
CASGQGPLQGLNTEAFF
>TRBJ2-7|TRBD1|once|TRBV19
CASSTGTGEFHEQYF
>TRBJ1-1|TRBD1|few|TRBV7-2
CASSRSQTGSAFF
>TRBJ2-7|TRBD1|once|TRBV5-1
CASKGASYEQYF
>TRBJ2-7|.|.|TRBV5-1
CASSFFPRDGAYEQYF
>TRBJ2-7|.|.|TRBV10-3
CAISESTGAYEQYF
>TRBJ1-1|TRBD1|.|TRBV30
CAWNKGADTEAFF
>TRBJ1-1|.|.|TRBV4-2
CASSQDIIEGTEAFF
>TRBJ1-4|.|.|TRBV6-1
CASSKGGLREKLFF
>TRBJ1-2|.|.|TRBV7-2
CASSLNQGQLGRGYTF
>TRBJ1-1|.|.|TRBV20-1
CSAVGAIEAFF
>TRBJ2-2|.|.|TRBV7-3
CASSLGGVPTGELFF
>TRBJ2-7|.|.|TRBV7-2
CASSQPRLTHYEQYF
>TRBJ1-6|.|.|TRBV9
CASSAGGNSPLHF
>TRBJ1-4|.|.|TRBV19
CASSSGQINEKLFF
>TRBJ1-2|.|.|TRBV27
CASSLRTPPNYGYTF
>TRBJ1-2|TRBD1|.|TRBV19
CASSLGQNNYGYTF